The entry below gives a single T cell receptor (beta chain) sequence along with its context. Germline V gives CDR1 KGHSH, CDR2 LQKENI. The CDR3 has 16 amino acids. Trimming removed 3 bases from V and 4 bases from J, with 16 bases in between. Method: immunoSEQ multiplex PCR; TCRdb's copy keeps in-frame clones and lacks some. Of tens of thousands of clones in the sample, around four fifths were seen once. The data are from a study of blood T cell repertoires in COVID-19. V usage is TRBV18 and J usage is TRBJ2-1; the D gene is possibly TRBD1 (7 bases). The receptor's source is a human donor in a cohort sampled during active COVID-19. The sequenced sample consisted of peripheral blood. CDR3 region: CASSPPGQGGYNEQFF. The DNA of the CDR3 is TGTGCCAGCTCACCCCCCGGGCAGGGGGGATACAATGAGCAGTTCTTC.